A selection of T cell receptor beta chains follows, all from one sample in a study of human T cells and chemical hapten exposure. TCRdb reprocessed the RACE reads with MiXCR, giving one entry per CDR3 protein. Of tens of thousands of distinct CDR3 sequences in the sample, roughly 5% are singletons; the top ten hold about 13%. The specimen sequenced was whole blood. The receptors come from a human donor in good health. Some clones in this sample may be carry-over from other donors' samples. Each CDR3 is given with its conserved first and last residue. D genes are given only for firm matches. For some rows the clone size is stated as once, few or many, or as a class when expanded; others skip it.

cdr3_nt: TGTGCCAGCAGTTTATCGTCACGGGGAAACACCATATATTTT
cdr3_aa: CASSLSSRGNTIYF
j_call: TRBJ1-3
d_call: .
clone_size: many
v_call: TRBV28

cdr3_nt: TGTGCCAGCAGTCGTTGGACTAGCGGGGTTAATGAGCAGTTCTTC
cdr3_aa: CASSRWTSGVNEQFF
j_call: TRBJ2-1
d_call: TRBD2
clone_size: many
v_call: TRBV6-5

cdr3_nt: TGTGCCATCAACAGCCTATACACAGATACGCAGTATTTT
cdr3_aa: CAINSLYTDTQYF
j_call: TRBJ2-3
d_call: .
clone_size: many
v_call: TRBV10-3

cdr3_nt: TGTGCCAGCAGCCAAAGAGGAGGGGTGCAGGAGCCCCTCCACTTT
cdr3_aa: CASSQRGGVQEPLHF
j_call: TRBJ1-6
d_call: .
clone_size: many
v_call: TRBV3-1

cdr3_nt: TGCAGTGCTAGAGCCGCAGGGGCAATACGTAACAATGAGCAGTTCTTC
cdr3_aa: CSARAAGAIRNNEQFF
j_call: TRBJ2-1
d_call: .
clone_size: few
v_call: TRBV20-1

cdr3_nt: TGCAGTGTCGGACATGGCTCCTACAATGAGCAGTTCTTC
cdr3_aa: CSVGHGSYNEQFF
j_call: TRBJ2-1
d_call: .
clone_size: many
v_call: TRBV20-1

cdr3_nt: TGTGCCAGCAGTTCAACAGGGGCAACTAATGAAAAACTGTTTTTT
cdr3_aa: CASSSTGATNEKLFF
j_call: TRBJ1-4
d_call: TRBD1
clone_size: .
v_call: TRBV2

cdr3_nt: TGTGCCAGCAGCAGATCAGGGGGTTCAGGCGAGCAGTACTTC
cdr3_aa: CASSRSGGSGEQYF
j_call: TRBJ2-7
d_call: TRBD1
clone_size: many
v_call: TRBV7-2

cdr3_nt: TGTGCCAGCAGCTTAGCCGGGGCAGAGGGAGGGAACTACGAGCAGTACTTC
cdr3_aa: CASSLAGAEGGNYEQYF
j_call: TRBJ2-7
d_call: TRBD2
clone_size: many
v_call: TRBV7-2

cdr3_nt: TGTGCCAGCAGCTTACATAGCGGCTCCTACAATGAGCAGTTCTTC
cdr3_aa: CASSLHSGSYNEQFF
j_call: TRBJ2-1
d_call: .
clone_size: many
v_call: TRBV7-2

cdr3_nt: TGTGCCAGCAGTTACCAAGGACAGAACACTGAAGCTTTCTTT
cdr3_aa: CASSYQGQNTEAFF
j_call: TRBJ1-1
d_call: .
clone_size: few
v_call: TRBV6-6

cdr3_nt: TGCAGTGCTCACCCGACAGGGGGCAATCAGCCCCAGCATTTT
cdr3_aa: CSAHPTGGNQPQHF
j_call: TRBJ1-5
d_call: TRBD1
clone_size: many
v_call: TRBV20-1

cdr3_nt: TGTGCCAGCACTCCCGAGGCGGCGGGGGAGAACACTGAAGCTTTCTTC
cdr3_aa: CASTPEAAGENTEAFF
j_call: TRBJ1-1
d_call: .
clone_size: .
v_call: TRBV28

cdr3_nt: TGCGCCAGCAGCTTGGTAGGGGGCGCGGACATTCAGTACTTC
cdr3_aa: CASSLVGGADIQYF
j_call: TRBJ2-4
d_call: TRBD1
clone_size: .
v_call: TRBV5-1

cdr3_nt: TGTGCCAGCACCTTCGAGAAGGAGCAGTACTTC
cdr3_aa: CASTFEKEQYF
j_call: TRBJ2-7
d_call: .
clone_size: few
v_call: TRBV5-5

cdr3_nt: TGCAGTGCCCGAACCCTAGGGGGGGCGGAGACCCAGTACTTC
cdr3_aa: CSARTLGGAETQYF
j_call: TRBJ2-5
d_call: .
clone_size: many
v_call: TRBV20-1

cdr3_nt: TGCAGTGCTAGAGCCCCAGGGACGAACACTGAAGCTTTCTTT
cdr3_aa: CSARAPGTNTEAFF
j_call: TRBJ1-1
d_call: .
clone_size: many
v_call: TRBV20-1

cdr3_nt: TGTGCCAGCAGTGGTCAGGGAATCGCTGAAGCTTTCTTT
cdr3_aa: CASSGQGIAEAFF
j_call: TRBJ1-1
d_call: .
clone_size: few
v_call: TRBV2

cdr3_nt: TGTGCCTGGAGCTACAGGGGCAATCAGCCCCAGCATTTT
cdr3_aa: CAWSYRGNQPQHF
j_call: TRBJ1-5
d_call: .
clone_size: many
v_call: TRBV30

cdr3_nt: TGTGCCAGCAGTGAATCGGGGGGCTGGGGCTACACCTTC
cdr3_aa: CASSESGGWGYTF
j_call: TRBJ1-2
d_call: .
clone_size: few
v_call: TRBV2

cdr3_nt: TGTGCCAGCAGCCTCGGAGGGGCCGCCCAAGAGCAGTTCTTC
cdr3_aa: CASSLGGAAQEQFF
j_call: TRBJ2-1
d_call: .
clone_size: many
v_call: TRBV9

cdr3_nt: TGTGCCAGCAGCCAAGGTCCCGGGGAGCTGTTTTTT
cdr3_aa: CASSQGPGELFF
j_call: TRBJ2-2
d_call: .
clone_size: many
v_call: TRBV3-1

cdr3_nt: TGTGCCAGCAGTTTGGGGGGCTCGGGTCCGGTCTTT
cdr3_aa: CASSLGGSGPVF
j_call: TRBJ1-4
d_call: .
clone_size: many
v_call: TRBV28

cdr3_nt: TGCAGCGTTGAAGCTCGCGACCTTAACTATGGCTACACCTTC
cdr3_aa: CSVEARDLNYGYTF
j_call: TRBJ1-2
d_call: .
clone_size: many
v_call: TRBV29-1

cdr3_nt: TGCGCCAGCAGCCCTGGACAGGGATTATCCTACGAGCAGTACTTC
cdr3_aa: CASSPGQGLSYEQYF
j_call: TRBJ2-7
d_call: TRBD1
clone_size: many
v_call: TRBV5-1

cdr3_nt: TGTGCCAGCAGCTTTCTGCAGGCCGTTGAGGGTGGGACTGAAGCTTTCTTT
cdr3_aa: CASSFLQAVEGGTEAFF
j_call: TRBJ1-1
d_call: .
clone_size: few
v_call: TRBV5-5

cdr3_nt: TGTGCCAGCAGTTTGGAGCAGCCTCAAGAGACCCAGTACTTC
cdr3_aa: CASSLEQPQETQYF
j_call: TRBJ2-5
d_call: .
clone_size: medium-sized
v_call: TRBV28

cdr3_nt: TGTGCCAGCAGCTTAGCGCCCGCGCTACCGGGGCATGAGACCCAGTACTTC
cdr3_aa: CASSLAPALPGHETQYF
j_call: TRBJ2-5
d_call: .
clone_size: many
v_call: TRBV7-2

cdr3_nt: TGTGCCAGCAGTTACCAGGGGTCCGATGGGGAACTGTTTTTT
cdr3_aa: CASSYQGSDGELFF
j_call: TRBJ1-4
d_call: .
clone_size: many
v_call: TRBV6-5

cdr3_nt: TGTGCCAGCAGTTTTCGGGGAAACGAGCAGTACTTC
cdr3_aa: CASSFRGNEQYF
j_call: TRBJ2-7
d_call: .
clone_size: many
v_call: TRBV12-3/TRBV12-4

cdr3_nt: TGCAGTGCTAGAGATGAAGAAGCGGGAGAATCGGAGACCCAGTACTTC
cdr3_aa: CSARDEEAGESETQYF
j_call: TRBJ2-5
d_call: TRBD2
clone_size: many
v_call: TRBV20-1

cdr3_nt: TGCGCCAGCAGCTCCAGGGCGGGGGGTGAAGCTTTCTTT
cdr3_aa: CASSSRAGGEAFF
j_call: TRBJ1-1
d_call: .
clone_size: many
v_call: TRBV5-1

cdr3_nt: TGTGCCAGCAGTTACGATCGGGGTTTGGTCGAGCAGTACTTC
cdr3_aa: CASSYDRGLVEQYF
j_call: TRBJ2-7
d_call: .
clone_size: few
v_call: TRBV6-6

cdr3_nt: TGTGCCACCAGTGTCGGGGGGAGCTCCTACAATGAGCAGTTCTTC
cdr3_aa: CATSVGGSSYNEQFF
j_call: TRBJ2-1
d_call: TRBD2
clone_size: few
v_call: TRBV24-1

cdr3_nt: TGTGCCAGCAGCCCGGACAGGACGAACACCGGGGAGCTGTTTTTT
cdr3_aa: CASSPDRTNTGELFF
j_call: TRBJ2-2
d_call: TRBD1
clone_size: many
v_call: TRBV6-2/TRBV6-3

cdr3_nt: TGTGCCAGCAGGTGGGACCGCTCGCGCACCGGGGAGCTGTTTTTT
cdr3_aa: CASRWDRSRTGELFF
j_call: TRBJ2-2
d_call: .
clone_size: many
v_call: TRBV6-5

cdr3_nt: TGCGCCAGCAGCTTGCTCGGGCCGGGTAATCAAGAGACCCAGTACTTC
cdr3_aa: CASSLLGPGNQETQYF
j_call: TRBJ2-5
d_call: .
clone_size: many
v_call: TRBV5-1

cdr3_nt: TGTGCCAGCAGTCTATTACAGGGGGGCAATCAGCCCCAGCATTTT
cdr3_aa: CASSLLQGGNQPQHF
j_call: TRBJ1-5
d_call: TRBD1
clone_size: .
v_call: TRBV6-6

cdr3_nt: TGTGCCAGCAACCGACAGGGGGCGATCGGAGAGACCCAGTACTTC
cdr3_aa: CASNRQGAIGETQYF
j_call: TRBJ2-5
d_call: TRBD1
clone_size: many
v_call: TRBV2

cdr3_nt: TGTGCCAGCAGCCAGAGGGCGACTAATGAAAAACTGTTTTTT
cdr3_aa: CASSQRATNEKLFF
j_call: TRBJ1-4
d_call: .
clone_size: many
v_call: TRBV7-2

cdr3_nt: TGTGCCGCCGGGGAGACGCAGTATTTT
cdr3_aa: CAAGETQYF
j_call: TRBJ2-3
d_call: .
clone_size: many
v_call: TRBV10-3

cdr3_nt: TGTGCCAGCAGCGTCCAGGGGTACGGGGAGCAGTACTTC
cdr3_aa: CASSVQGYGEQYF
j_call: TRBJ2-7
d_call: .
clone_size: many
v_call: TRBV11-3

cdr3_nt: TGTGCCGCTCGGGCTGGAAACACCATATATTTT
cdr3_aa: CAARAGNTIYF
j_call: TRBJ1-3
d_call: .
clone_size: many
v_call: TRBV6-6

cdr3_nt: TGTGCCAGCAGCTTAGTTGGGGGGTACCAAGAGACCCAGTACTTC
cdr3_aa: CASSLVGGYQETQYF
j_call: TRBJ2-5
d_call: .
clone_size: many
v_call: TRBV7-2

cdr3_nt: TGTGCCAGCAGCTTAATGGGTCAGGGGTTGTCCACCTTC
cdr3_aa: CASSLMGQGLSTF
j_call: TRBJ1-2
d_call: .
clone_size: few
v_call: TRBV11-2

cdr3_nt: TGCGCCAGCAGCCAAGCATTAGGTTATCAGCCCCAGCATTTT
cdr3_aa: CASSQALGYQPQHF
j_call: TRBJ1-5
d_call: .
clone_size: few
v_call: TRBV4-1

cdr3_nt: TGTGCCAGCAGCTTGGCCGGACTAGTCCCAGATACGCAGTATTTT
cdr3_aa: CASSLAGLVPDTQYF
j_call: TRBJ2-3
d_call: TRBD2
clone_size: many
v_call: TRBV5-8

cdr3_nt: TGTGCCAGCAGAGCCCAGGAGACTGAAGCTTTCTTT
cdr3_aa: CASRAQETEAFF
j_call: TRBJ1-1
d_call: .
clone_size: many
v_call: TRBV28

cdr3_nt: TGTGCCAGCAGTATAACGGGAGTCCGCGGCTACACCTTC
cdr3_aa: CASSITGVRGYTF
j_call: TRBJ1-2
d_call: .
clone_size: many
v_call: TRBV6-2/TRBV6-3